This TCR beta chain emerged from a study of T cells after yellow fever vaccination. About the study: The authors prepared low-cell-number fractions using SMART-Seq v4 Ultra Low Input.

Trimming shortened V by 6 bases and J by 4 bases, and 12 bases separated the two germline ends. The CDR3 has 13 amino acids. Template switching by 5'RACE produced TCR cDNA, adding a universal primer site and UMIs. One entry per CDR3 protein, called by TCRdb with MiXCR from the 5' RACE reads. The table lists 350,000 to 550,000 distinct CDR3 sequences, roughly a sixth of them singletons. The sequence came from a man aged 18 to 29 who received the YFV17D yellow fever vaccine. The material sequenced was PBMCs, taken before the yellow fever booster vaccination. The chain uses TRBV12-3 or TRBV12-4 and TRBJ1-2; D is uncertain. The chain's CDR3 is CASRAGWTYGYTF. CDR3 coding DNA: TGTGCCAGCAGGGCCGGGTGGACCTATGGCTACACCTTC.